These 31 T cell receptor beta chains came from one sample sequenced in a study of CD8+ T cells in alopecia areata. Extracted from the samples, RNA was reverse transcribed into cDNA to serve as the sequencing template. Profiled with immunoSEQ multiplex PCR; TCRdb holds only in-frame clones, not every one. The sample includes over 150,000 clones, approximately 59% of them seen just once. Source: CD4+ T cells sorted from blood, taken at week 0. All receptors come from a human donor with alopecia areata.

V and J are TRBV15 and TRBJ1-6; D is perhaps TRBD1 (5 bases). Germline values: CDR1 LNHNV, CDR2 YYDKDF (reference sequence). Trimming stripped 3 bases from V and 5 bases from J, with 11 bases between. The CDR3 spans 15 residues. The CDR3 reads CATSRAGRNNSPLHF. The CDR3 bases are TGTGCCACCAGCAGGGCGGGACGGAATAATTCACCCCTCCACTTT.

A remark on this clone: One end of the junction is discordant with germline, which a read error may explain. The same CDR3 can be traced to other DNA sequences in this sample. This chain joins TRBV29-1 and TRBJ1-1, with D perhaps TRBD1 (6 bases). The CDR3 totals 13 residues. Per the germline V gene, CDR1 is SQVTM and CDR2 is ANQGSEA. The CDR3 loop reads CSVEVGGGTEAFF. Written as DNA, the CDR3 is TGCAGCGTGGAAGTCGGGGGCGGCACTGAAGCTTTCTTT.

This clone showed up just a few times. The chain combines TRBV29-1 with TRBJ1-1; 8 nucleotides line up with TRBD1. This CDR3 spans 14 amino acids. Germline CDR1 is SQVTM and CDR2 is ANQGSEA. After removal of 5 bases from V and 4 bases from J, the junction contained 9 bases not matched to a gene. The CDR3 is CSVHRTGYGTEAFF. In DNA form, the CDR3 reads TGCAGCGTTCACCGGACAGGGTACGGCACTGAAGCTTTCTTT.

This chain connects TRBV15 to TRBJ2-3, with D hard to call. Germline CDR1 LNHNV, CDR2 YYDKDF (reference sequence). The CDR3 runs to 14 residues. The V end lost 1 base, the J end lost 5 bases, and 10 bases lay between the germline ends. The CDR3 coding sequence is TGTGCCACCAGCAGAGTGACCGCCGGAGATACGCAGTATTTT. This codes for CATSRVTAGDTQYF. The entire variable domain, with the rest obtained from reference TRBV15 and TRBJ2-3, is as follows: DAMVIQNPRYQVTQFGKPVTLSCSQTLNHNVMYWYQQKSSQAPKLLFHYYDKDFNNEADTPDNFQSRRPNTSFCFLDIRSPGLGDTAMYLCATSRVTAGDTQYFGPGTRLTVL.

The J gene is TRBJ1-3, the V gene TRBV29-1; 7 positions match TRBD1. The CDR3 is made up of 13 amino acids. CDR1 is SQVTM and CDR2 is ANQGSEA in the germline V gene. The trim removed 5 bases at V and 2 bases at J, leaving 3 bases unmatched. CDR3 sequence reads: CSVSGTAGNTIYF. CDR3 sequence (DNA): TGCAGCGTTAGTGGGACAGCTGGAAACACCATATATTTT.

This clone appeared a few times. The chain uses TRBV2 and TRBJ1-2; TRBD1 agrees at 8 bases. Germline lookup yields CDR1 SNHLY and CDR2 FYNNEI. The CDR3 is 14 residues long. Trimming at V came to 6 bases and at J to 5 bases, leaving 8 bases not matched to a gene. CDR3 sequence reads: CASRRQGFGYGYTF. CDR3 nucleotides: TGTGCCAGCAGGAGACAGGGGTTTGGGTATGGCTACACCTTC.

V and J are TRBV4-1 and TRBJ1-6; D is uncertain. Germline V gene data show CDR1 as MGHRA and CDR2 as YSYEKL. This CDR3 contains 17 residues. The V end lost 0 bases, the J end lost 9 bases, and 18 bases lay between the germline ends. CDR3 sequence: CASSQDDRASRVSPLHF. In nucleotides, the CDR3 is TGCGCCAGCAGCCAAGATGATCGGGCCTCGAGGGTTTCACCCCTCCACTTT.

In its sample, this clone was seen a few times. The CDR3 protein is CSVEGDYFGSTSTDTQYF. The CDR3 DNA follows: TGCAGCGTTGAGGGCGACTATTTTGGATCGACAAGCACAGATACGCAGTATTTT. The V call is TRBV29-1, the J call TRBJ2-3, with D possibly being TRBD2 (5 bases). Germline V gene sequence: CDR1 SQVTM, CDR2 ANQGSEA. V was clipped by 3 bases and J by 0 bases, with 22 bases between them. The length of the CDR3 is 18 residues.

V usage is TRBV29-1 and J usage is TRBJ1-1, with 8 bases aligning to TRBD1. The V and J ends lost 7 bases and 4 bases, in that order; junction bases with no gene match: 2. CDR3 length equals 11 residues. Germline V gene data show CDR1 as SQVTM and CDR2 as ANQGSEA. CDR3 amino acids: CSGQGATEAFF. Here the CDR3 DNA reads TGCAGCGGTCAGGGGGCCACTGAAGCTTTCTTT.

Ten or more counts support this clone. V and J are TRBV4-2 and TRBJ1-2, with TRBD1 matching 12 bases. This CDR3 comprises 16 residues. CDR1 is LGHNA, CDR2 YNFKEQ, per germline. The trim removed 3 bases at V and 6 bases at J, leaving 8 bases unmatched. The CDR3 DNA follows: TGTGCCAGCAGCCAGGGGCCGGGACAGGGGGCGCATGGCTACACCTTC. Protein sequence: CASSQGPGQGAHGYTF.

The rearrangement joins TRBV30 to TRBJ1-5, with D unclear. The germline gives CDR1 GTSNPN, CDR2 SVGIG (reference sequence). The CDR3 contains 14 residues. Trimming cost V 5 bases and J 0 bases, with 11 bases left between them. DNA for the CDR3: TGTGCCTGGGTTACAGACCATAGCAATCAGCCCCAGCATTTT. It specifies CAWVTDHSNQPQHF.

The chain uses TRBV29-1 and TRBJ1-2; no reliable D call. Germline CDR1 SQVTM, CDR2 ANQGSEA. V was pared by 3 bases and J by 4 bases, with 9 bases between. The CDR3 extends over 12 amino acids. The CDR3 loop is CSVERARYGYTF. As DNA, the CDR3 is TGCAGCGTTGAGAGGGCTCGCTATGGCTACACCTTC.

The chain has TRBV10-3 and TRBJ2-7; 13 bases fit TRBD2. The CDR3 spans 15 residues. In germline, CDR1 is ENHRY, CDR2 SYGVKD. The trim removed 5 bases at V and 2 bases at J, leaving 3 bases unmatched. In DNA, the CDR3 is TGTGCCATCAGTTACGGGACTAGCGGGGCCTACGAGCAGTACTTC. Translated: CAISYGTSGAYEQYF.

This sequence joins TRBV29-1 and TRBJ2-7, with D unclear. With 7 bases removed from V and 2 bases from J, the gap between germline ends came to 18 bases. CDR3 length: 14 amino acids. Per germline, CDR1 SQVTM and CDR2 ANQGSEA. CDR3 in amino acids: CSGSDPWFPYEQYF. The CDR3 DNA is TGCAGCGGTTCAGACCCATGGTTCCCCTACGAGCAGTACTTC.

The chain couples TRBV6-6 to TRBJ1-2, with D perhaps matching TRBD1 (5 bases). Trimming removed 0 bases from V and 4 bases from J, with 9 bases in between. CDR3 size: 14 residues. The germline CDR1 and CDR2 sequences are MNHNY and SVGAGI (reference sequence). CDR3 DNA sequence: TGTGCCAGCAGTTACTCGATCAGGGCCTATGGCTACACCTTC. Translated, it gives CASSYSIRAYGYTF.

The CDR3 nucleotides are TGTGCCAGCAGTTCGGGTGCTAGCGCGAGAACGCAGTATTTT. As protein: CASSSGASARTQYF. V gene TRBV28 combines with J gene TRBJ2-3; tentatively, D is TRBD2 (6 bases). Germline loops: CDR1 MDHEN, CDR2 SYDVKM. V dropped 4 bases and J dropped 9 bases, with 17 bases sitting between them. The length of the CDR3 is 14 residues.

The chain employs TRBV6-5 and TRBJ2-3, with D hard to call. V was clipped by 6 bases and J by 1 base, with 11 bases between them. The germline V gene has CDR1 MNHEY and CDR2 SVGAGI. There are 14 residues in the CDR3. The CDR3 loop reads CASRERTRTDTQYF. CDR3 bases: TGTGCCAGCAGGGAACGTACTCGCACAGATACGCAGTATTTT.

As concerns this clone: The same CDR3 also results from other DNA sequences found in this sample. This chain joins TRBV29-1 and TRBJ2-5, with D perhaps TRBD2 (5 bases). CDR1 SQVTM and CDR2 ANQGSEA come from the germline V gene. The CDR3 spans 11 residues. Deletions cut 6 bases from V and 2 bases from J, with 7 bases between. The CDR3 DNA is TGCAGCGTCGGGAAACAAGAGACCCAGTACTTC. Translated: CSVGKQETQYF.

The rearrangement uses TRBV30 and TRBJ1-5; the D is unclear. Trimming left V 1 base short and J 3 bases short, with 13 bases between. CDR1 and CDR2 from the germline V gene are GTSNPN and SVGIG (reference sequence). The CDR3 sequence is 15 residues long. CDR3 coding DNA: TGTGCCTGGAGTGCCCAGACACATTCCAATCAGCCCCAGCATTTT. It encodes CAWSAQTHSNQPQHF.

This clone appeared a few times. The V gene is TRBV30, the J gene TRBJ1-1; D not certain. Trimming removed 2 bases from V and 6 bases from J, with 16 bases in between. CDR1 is GTSNPN, CDR2 SVGIG, per germline (reference sequence). The CDR3 covers 14 residues. CDR3 residues: CAWSPAPGVPEAFF. In DNA, the CDR3 is TGTGCCTGGAGTCCCGCCCCGGGAGTCCCTGAAGCTTTCTTT.

The V call is TRBV2, the J call TRBJ1-6, with 7 bases identical to TRBD1. CDR1 and CDR2 from the germline V gene are SNHLY and FYNNEI. V gave up 6 bases and J gave up 9 bases; unmatched junction bases: 11. The CDR3 is 15 amino acids. The CDR3 region is CASRNKGAGVSPLHF. The CDR3 DNA is TGTGCCAGCAGGAACAAGGGGGCCGGGGTTTCACCCCTCCACTTT.

This clone turned up a few times. This chain connects TRBV29-1 to TRBJ1-2; 7 bases align to TRBD1. V trimming: 4 bases; J trimming: 5 bases; junction bases outside the gene matches: 19. Germline CDR1 and CDR2: SQVTM and ANQGSEA. The CDR3 length is 17 residues. The CDR3 DNA sequence: TGCAGCGTTGTCGGCGAGGGGACAGTGACTCCCTTTTATGGCTACACCTTC. Translation gives CSVVGEGTVTPFYGYTF.

The chain joins TRBV9 to TRBJ1-2; TRBD1 matches at 7 bases. This CDR3 is 13 amino acids long. Germline values: CDR1 SGDLS, CDR2 YYNGEE. Trimming took 4 bases from V and 4 from J; bases not matched to a gene: 4. The CDR3 loop is CASSRTGVYGYTF. The CDR3 region has the DNA TGTGCCAGCAGCCGGACAGGCGTCTATGGCTACACCTTC.

This chain joins TRBV9 and TRBJ1-6, with D possibly TRBD1 on 6 matching bases. The V end was cut by 2 bases, the J end by 5 bases, with 8 bases between. The CDR3 covers 14 residues. The germline V gene encodes CDR1 SGDLS and CDR2 YYNGEE. CDR3 DNA: TGTGCCAGCAGCGTGACAGGAGATAATTCACCCCTCCACTTT. Amino acid sequence: CASSVTGDNSPLHF. Complete variable domain (other parts from reference TRBV9 and TRBJ1-6): DSGVTQTPKHLITATGQRVTLRCSPRSGDLSVYWYQQSLDQGLQFLIQYYNGEERAKGNILERFSAQQFPDLHSELNLSSLELGDSALYFCASSVTGDNSPLHFGNGTRLTVT.

This chain uses TRBV18 with TRBJ2-7; 7 positions agree with TRBD1. CDR3 size: 13 residues. Germline-derived CDR1 and CDR2 are KGHSH and LQKENI. The ends lost 3 bases at V and 4 bases at J; junction bases unmatched: 3. The CDR3, as DNA: TGTGCCAGCTCACCCGGGACAGCTTACGAGCAGTACTTC. It specifies CASSPGTAYEQYF.

This clone was counted a few times. The chain employs TRBV29-1 and TRBJ2-2, with 10 bases lining up with TRBD2. The V gene's germline CDR1 is SQVTM and CDR2 ANQGSEA. J lost 6 bases, V lost 1 base, and 8 bases had no gene match. The CDR3 has 16 residues. CDR3 bases: TGCAGCGTTGAAGTCGGACTAGCGGCGGGAGCCGGGGAGCTGTTTTTT. Protein: CSVEVGLAAGAGELFF.

As DNA, the CDR3 is TGTGCCAGCAGCCCCGGGTCCTACTATGGCTACACCTTC. Translating gives CASSPGSYYGYTF. The chain combines TRBV7-9 with TRBJ1-2; D is ambiguous. Looked up from germline, CDR1 is SEHNR and CDR2 is FQNEAQ (reference sequence). This CDR3 contains 13 residues. The V end was cut by 5 bases, the J end by 3 bases, with 10 bases between.

The chain is built from TRBV5-1 and TRBJ2-6, with unresolved D. CDR3 length: 16 amino acids. V dropped 0 bases and J dropped 1 base, with 8 bases sitting between them. From germline, CDR1 is SGHRS and CDR2 YFSETQ. CDR3 nucleotides: TGCGCCAGCAGCTTGGCCGTGGGTTCTGGGGCCAACGTCCTGACTTTC. Translated, it gives CASSLAVGSGANVLTF.

This clone was detected once. This CDR3 is CASSVGGRGTEAFF. CDR3 in DNA: TGTGCCAGCAGTGTAGGGGGCAGAGGCACTGAAGCTTTCTTT. The rearrangement joins TRBV25-1 to TRBJ1-1, with 7 bases aligning to TRBD1. J lost 4 bases, V lost 4 bases, and 6 bases had no gene match. Germline CDR1 MGHDK, CDR2 SYGVNS. This CDR3 is built from 14 residues.

With respect to this clone: One end of the junction does not line up with germline, which may come from a read error. V is TRBV5-1 and J is TRBJ2-3; the D call may be TRBD1 or TRBD2 (5 bases each). This CDR3 comprises 13 residues. Germline loops: CDR1 SGHRS, CDR2 YFSETQ. Written as DNA, the CDR3 is TGCGCCAGCAGCGAGGGCAGGGCAGATGCGCAGTATTTT. The encoded protein is CASSEGRADAQYF.

V gene TRBV19 combines with J gene TRBJ1-5; D unclear. The CDR3 spans 17 residues. Trimming took 0 bases from V and 5 from J, leaving 17 bases between them. The germline CDR1 and CDR2 sequences are LNHDA and SQIVND (reference sequence). The CDR3 DNA follows: TGTGCCAGTAGTATAGAAGGACGGGCTAGGCCGGATCAGCCCCAGCATTTT. It encodes CASSIEGRARPDQPQHF.